This T cell receptor (beta chain) stems from a study of beta chain features in type 1 diabetes (dated by TCRdb to the late 2010s). Regarding the complete study: Patients and healthy donors did not differ in mean age, gender distribution, total cell number or subset yield. Across all samples, some 110,000,000 sorted cells were examined, and cell number per subset correlated strongly with RNA yield. In the study, TCRB repertoires of sorted circulating CD4+ T cell subsets from recently diagnosed type 1 diabetes patients were compared with those of matched healthy donors. Regulatory and stem cell-like memory subsets were obtained from only 8 patients and roughly 8 healthy donors, while naive and central memory subsets were obtained from all 30 or so donors. Results the study describes overall, beyond this receptor: Sequencing cDNA rather than genomic DNA could over-represent highly expressing activated cells, although activation and CD3 levels did not differ between groups. At VDJ recombination sites, patients with type 1 diabetes made fewer insertions and deleted more nucleotides, a pattern implying thymic rearrangement abnormalities. Shorter templates might be favored by PCR, yet because patient and control samples were amplified and corrected together, any such skew would affect both groups equally. Naive, central memory and regulatory TCRB repertoires appeared to be more alike among patients than among healthy donors. Because the HLA sub-analyses included only small numbers of individuals, any influence of HLA type on TCRB rearrangement was left unresolved. Type 1 diabetes patients showed a moderate but significant shortening of TCRB CDR3 length in all four CD4+ subsets.

The entire amount of isolated RNA was reverse transcribed using the High Capacity cDNA Reverse Transcription Kit, so the sequenced TCRB transcripts were expressed ones. Deep immunoSEQ sequencing was performed on naive, central memory and regulatory T cell samples, with an average of approximately 3.9 million total reads per sample. After sorted cells were lysed in RLT buffer, RNA was extracted with DNase-treated RNeasy Micro or Mini kits, with the choice depending on cell number. Each cell subset was processed on its own to prevent cross-contamination, while patient and healthy donor samples were processed together. TCRB sequences were amplified from cDNA with the immunoSEQ multiplex PCR, producing 87-bp fragments spanning the CDR3 region. Amplicons were sequenced on the Illumina HiSeq platform. Per the authors' processing: PCR bias was computationally corrected using synthetic template baselines, reads within Hamming distance 2 were collapsed, and singletons that could not be merged were discarded. Reads were aligned against IMGT so that V, D and J genes, CDR3 length and insertions or deletions at six rearrangement sites could be assigned. Clonotype counts were normalized to sorted cell number within each subset before computing true diversity and Gini coefficients with the tcR R package. The overlap coefficient, calculated on TCRB nucleotide sequences, was used to quantify repertoire sharing. Out-of-frame TCRB sequences from naive cells were analyzed as a proxy for the pre-selection repertoire. Not all clones reach the TCRdb copy of this immuneACCESS table, which keeps in-frame sequences only. Checked studies attribute under half of the gap to unresolved V genes and leave the rest unexplained. For V, J and clone size, that table is used; D and trimming come from the DNA. The sample includes around 280,000 clones, with 15% observed a single time. Of the sample, less than 0.02% falls within the top ten clones.

As to this clone: Its antigen is currently not known. Per-base quality was not reported, and no clone a single base away is much larger than it.

A single peripheral blood draw of 90 to 150 mL on average was collected from each donor into heparinised tubes. Naive, central memory, regulatory and stem cell-like memory CD4+ T cells were sorted on a BD FACSAria II using a panel including CD45RO, CCR7, CD25, CD127, CD95 and CD27. All sorted populations exceeded 95% purity. PBMCs were isolated right away by Lymphoprep density gradient centrifugation and were stained directly, without culture. So that batch effects would be minimized, each experiment stained and sorted samples in pairs, pairing one healthy donor with one patient. This sequence originates from a man aged 18 to 30 with type 1 diabetes. Sample: naive CD4+ T cells from blood. The cell subset or site label, read with the paper, signifies: true naive CD4+ T cells.

For the CDR3, the sequence is CASSLSGATEAFF. The DNA reads as follows: TGTGCCAGCAGCTTGTCGGGAGCCACTGAAGCTTTCTTT. The rearranged chain carries TRBV5-4 and TRBJ1-1; no D gene is confidently identified. V and J lose 1 base and 4 bases, and a span of 8 bases separates them. The germline V gene (reference sequence) supplies CDR1 SGHNT and CDR2 YYREEE. Measured from the cysteine to the phenylalanine, the CDR3 is 13 residues long. Just CDR3 DNA is preserved here, 39 bases in frame from base 1. Here the CDR3 is joined to the reference TRBV5-4 and TRBJ1-1 genes, and the full variable domain is: ETGVTQSPTHLIKTRGQQVTLRCSSQSGHNTVSWYQQALGQGPQFIFQYYREEENGRGNFPPRFSGLQFPNYSSELNVNALELDDSALYLCASSLSGATEAFFGQGTRLTVV.